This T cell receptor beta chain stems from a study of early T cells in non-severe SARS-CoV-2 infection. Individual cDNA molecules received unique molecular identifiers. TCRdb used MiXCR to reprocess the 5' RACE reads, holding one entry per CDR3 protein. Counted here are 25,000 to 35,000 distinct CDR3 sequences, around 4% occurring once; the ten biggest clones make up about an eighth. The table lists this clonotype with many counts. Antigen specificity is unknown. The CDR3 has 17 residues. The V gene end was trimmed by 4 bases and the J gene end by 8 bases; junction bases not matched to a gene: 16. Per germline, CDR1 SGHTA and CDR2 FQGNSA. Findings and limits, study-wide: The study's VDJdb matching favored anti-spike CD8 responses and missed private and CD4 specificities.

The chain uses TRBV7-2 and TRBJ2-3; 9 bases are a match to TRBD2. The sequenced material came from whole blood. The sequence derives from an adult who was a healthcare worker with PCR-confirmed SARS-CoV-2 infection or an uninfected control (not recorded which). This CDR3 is CASSSSSLAGWSGTQYF. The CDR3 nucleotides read TGTGCCAGCAGCTCCAGCTCCCTAGCGGGATGGAGTGGTACGCAGTATTTT.